These 30 T cell receptor beta chains were sequenced from one sample in a study of blood T cell repertoires in COVID-19. Clones were read by immunoSEQ multiplex PCR, and TCRdb kept only the in-frame ones, dropping some. In the table there are some 180,000 clones, roughly 93% of which are singletons. Sequencing was performed on peripheral blood. These receptors all come from a man in his late teens or twenties with COVID-19, enrolled during active disease.

CDR3 protein: CASSQGAAGGPGELFF. CDR3 sequence (DNA): TGCGCCAGCAGCCAAGGTGCAGCGGGAGGGCCCGGGGAGCTGTTTTTT. This chain links TRBV4-3 with TRBJ2-2; 10 bases match TRBD2. The trim removed 1 base at V and 6 bases at J, leaving 5 bases unmatched. The CDR3 runs to 16 residues. Germline CDR1 LGHNA, CDR2 YSLEER.

This clone was counted once. Written as DNA, the CDR3 is TGTGCCAGCAGTCGTCTTCGGGGGGCGCCCACTGAAGCTTTCTTT. Protein product: CASSRLRGAPTEAFF. This chain connects TRBV28 to TRBJ1-1; D possibly corresponds to TRBD1 (6 bases). The V gene lost 5 bases and the J gene lost 4 bases, with 17 bases spanning the gap. CDR3 length equals 15 residues. CDR1 is MDHEN, CDR2 SYDVKM, per germline.

The J gene is TRBJ1-4, the V gene TRBV5-1, with 7 bases that match TRBD1. V shed 2 bases, J shed 7 bases, and the junction held 17 bases outside the gene matches. Germline lookup yields CDR1 SGHRS and CDR2 YFSETQ. The CDR3 is made up of 18 amino acids. The CDR3 region is CASSFGETGWALGEKLFF. In DNA, the CDR3 is TGCGCCAGCAGCTTCGGTGAGACAGGGTGGGCCTTGGGTGAAAAACTGTTTTTT.

This CDR3 is CASTGSGQDSHNQPQHF. The CDR3 region has the DNA TGTGCCAGCACGGGATCTGGACAGGACAGCCACAATCAGCCCCAGCATTTT. The J gene is TRBJ1-5, the V gene TRBV19, with 7 nucleotides matching TRBD1. The V gene end was trimmed by 9 bases and the J gene end by 3 bases; junction bases not matched to a gene: 17. CDR1 and CDR2 from the germline V gene are LNHDA and SQIVND (reference sequence). The CDR3 is 17 amino acids.

V usage is TRBV28 and J usage is TRBJ1-1, with D unresolved. CDR3 size: 13 residues. Germline V gene lookup returns CDR1 MDHEN and CDR2 SYDVKM. V was cut by 6 bases and J by 5 bases, with 13 bases left in between. CDR3 DNA: TGTGCCAGCAGCAGAGACCTCGGGACTGAAGCTTTCTTT. Residues: CASSRDLGTEAFF. Supplemented by reference TRBV28 and TRBJ1-1, the full variable domain reads DVKVTQSSRYLVKRTGEKVFLECVQDMDHENMFWYRQDPGLGLRLIYFSYDVKMKEKGDIPEGYSVSREKKERFSLILESASTNQTSMYLCASSRDLGTEAFFGQGTRLTVV.

V usage is TRBV12-5 and J usage is TRBJ2-1, with 10 bases identical to TRBD2. Germline V lookup: CDR1 LGHNT, CDR2 FRNRAP. This CDR3 is built from 15 residues. Germline trimming cut 3 bases from V and 4 bases from J; bases unmatched to any gene: 3. The CDR3 DNA reads as TGTGCTAGTGGTTTAGGGACTAGCGTTTACAATGAGCAGTTCTTC. This codes for CASGLGTSVYNEQFF.

The chain is built from TRBV25-1 and TRBJ1-1; D call uncertain. The CDR3 loop spans 12 amino acids. Germline V gene lookup returns CDR1 MGHDK and CDR2 SYGVNS. Trimming took 6 bases from V and 2 from J, leaving 7 bases between them. The CDR3 sequence is CASSLSNTEAFF. CDR3 bases: TGTGCCAGCAGCCTCTCCAACACTGAAGCTTTCTTT. The variable domain in full, with the rest retrieved from reference TRBV25-1 and TRBJ1-1, is EADIYQTPRYLVIGTGKKITLECSQTMGHDKMYWYQQDPGMELHLIHYSYGVNSTEKGDLSSESTVSRIRTEHFPLTLESARPSHTSQYLCASSLSNTEAFFGQGTRLTVV.

The chain carries TRBV7-3 and TRBJ2-1; 14 bases fit TRBD2. The V gene end was trimmed by 2 bases and the J gene end by 1 base; junction bases not matched to a gene: 4. The CDR3 spans 18 residues. Germline CDR1 and CDR2: SGHTA and FQGTGA. The CDR3, as DNA: TGTGCCAGCAGCTTATTTGGACTAGCGGGAGGATCCTACAATGAGCAGTTCTTC. Protein sequence: CASSLFGLAGGSYNEQFF.

The CDR3 DNA is TGTGCCAGTAGTCTCGGGACAGGGGGCGGTCAGCCCCAGCATTTT. It codes for CASSLGTGGGQPQHF. This chain uses TRBV19 with TRBJ1-5; 12 bases are shared with TRBD1. Looked up from germline, CDR1 is LNHDA and CDR2 is SQIVND (reference sequence). The V segment lost 5 bases and the J segment 6 bases; nucleotides outside the gene matches: 5. The CDR3 is 15 amino acids.

The V and J genes are TRBV29-1 and TRBJ2-1; 8 bases match TRBD2. V was pared by 6 bases and J by 8 bases, with 15 bases of the junction left unmatched. The CDR3 covers 15 residues. Germline V gene sequence: CDR1 SQVTM, CDR2 ANQGSEA. DNA of the CDR3: TGCAGCGTCATCCCCGTGGCGGGGGGCAGCGATGAGCAGTTCTTC. Translation: CSVIPVAGGSDEQFF.

The V and J genes are TRBV30 and TRBJ2-7, with D tentatively TRBD2 (6 bases). The length of the CDR3 is 12 residues. Trimming stripped 3 bases from V and 3 bases from J, with 9 bases between. In germline, CDR1 is GTSNPN, CDR2 SVGIG (reference sequence). As DNA, the CDR3 is TGTGCCTGGAGGCTGGGGGGCTACGAGCAGTACTTC. It codes for CAWRLGGYEQYF.

V gene TRBV6-5 combines with J gene TRBJ2-4; 8 bases are a match to TRBD1. The CDR3 has 13 residues. The junction had 7 bases not matched to a gene; V was cut back by 7 bases and J by 8 bases. CDR1 is MNHEY and CDR2 is SVGAGI in the germline V gene. In DNA, the CDR3 is TGTGCCAGCACCAGACAGGGGACTGACATTCAGTACTTC. It encodes CASTRQGTDIQYF.

The V gene is TRBV10-3, the J gene TRBJ1-1; D is perhaps TRBD1 (6 bases). CDR3 length: 13 amino acids. V gave up 6 bases and J gave up 1 base, with 9 bases separating them. CDR1 and CDR2 (germline): ENHRY, SYGVKD. Here the CDR3 DNA reads TGTGCCATCAGCAAGACAGGGAACACTGAAGCTTTCTTT. It codes for CAISKTGNTEAFF.

J is TRBJ2-2 and V is TRBV9; D is uncertain. Germline V gene sequence: CDR1 SGDLS, CDR2 YYNGEE. V shed 4 bases and J shed 4 bases, with 5 bases lying between them. This CDR3 contains 12 residues. For the CDR3, the DNA is TGTGCCAGCAGCCGTATCACCGGGGAGCTGTTTTTT. Residues: CASSRITGELFF.

V and J are TRBV24-1 and TRBJ1-2; weak D call: TRBD1 (6 bases). CDR3 length equals 13 residues. Trimming cost V 10 bases and J 2 bases, with 13 bases left between them. The germline V gene has CDR1 KGHDR and CDR2 SFDVKD. For the CDR3, the DNA is TGTGCCACTCATCCGGGGGGCAACTATGGCTACACCTTC. This codes for CATHPGGNYGYTF.

V is TRBV2 and J is TRBJ1-2; D remains unclear. The V gene lost 6 bases and the J gene lost 8 bases, with 19 bases spanning the gap. The CDR3 sequence is 14 residues long. Germline assignment: CDR1 SNHLY and CDR2 FYNNEI. The CDR3 region is CASSAGRGSGGYTF. In DNA form, the CDR3 reads TGTGCCAGCAGCGCCGGGCGGGGATCGGGAGGCTACACCTTC.

The V call is TRBV24-1, the J call TRBJ2-7; 8 bases agree with TRBD1. CDR3 length: 16 amino acids. Germline CDR1 reads KGHDR; CDR2 reads SFDVKD. Unmatched junction bases numbered 10, after V lost 3 bases and J lost 4 bases. DNA of the CDR3: TGTGCCACCAGTGATGCAAAAGGGGACAGGATATACGAGCAGTACTTC. It codes for CATSDAKGDRIYEQYF.

The J gene is TRBJ2-1, the V gene TRBV28; TRBD1 matches at 7 bases. Germline V gives CDR1 MDHEN, CDR2 SYDVKM. Trimming at V came to 5 bases and at J to 0 bases, leaving 16 bases not matched to a gene. The CDR3 contains 19 residues. CDR3 DNA: TGTGCCAGCAGTACCACCTCACCTCCCAGGGGGAGCTCCTACAATGAGCAGTTCTTC. It encodes CASSTTSPPRGSSYNEQFF.

V gene TRBV24-1 combines with J gene TRBJ1-5; D gene ambiguous. The CDR3 runs to 13 residues. V was cut by 5 bases and J by 10 bases, with 14 bases left in between. Germline CDR1 KGHDR, CDR2 SFDVKD. The chain's CDR3 is CATSGHTREPQHF. CDR3 nucleotide sequence: TGTGCCACCAGTGGCCATACACGGGAACCCCAGCATTTT.

V usage is TRBV7-3 and J usage is TRBJ2-1; 10 bases agree with TRBD1. V trimming: 6 bases; J trimming: 4 bases; junction bases outside the gene matches: 9. This CDR3 contains 16 residues. Germline lookup yields CDR1 SGHTA and CDR2 FQGTGA. Here the CDR3 reads CASRFNGGQGYNEQFF. CDR3 nucleotides: TGTGCCAGCAGATTCAACGGGGGACAGGGGTACAATGAGCAGTTCTTC. Full variable domain (outside the CDR3, taken from reference TRBV7-3 and TRBJ2-1): GAGVSQTPSNKVTEKGKYVELRCDPISGHTALYWYRQSLGQGPEFLIYFQGTGAADDSGLPNDRFFAVRPEGSVSTLKIQRTERGDSAVYLCASRFNGGQGYNEQFFGPGTRLTVL.

The chain joins TRBV3-1 (or the pseudogene TRBV3-2) to TRBJ2-1; TRBD2 matches at 10 bases. J lost 5 bases, V lost 0 bases, and 4 bases had no gene match. The germline gives CDR1 LGHDT, CDR2 YNNKEL (reference sequence). The length of the CDR3 is 16 residues. The CDR3 loop is CASSQDGLAGDNEQFF. The CDR3 DNA is TGTGCCAGCAGCCAAGATGGGCTAGCGGGAGACAATGAGCAGTTCTTC.

In the case of this clone: At the DNA level, this CDR3 is encoded by other sequences in the same sample as well. The rearrangement joins TRBV6-5 to TRBJ1-2, with no clear D. V dropped 0 bases and J dropped 8 bases, with 10 bases sitting between them. The germline V gene has CDR1 MNHEY and CDR2 SVGAGI. This CDR3 has 13 residues. CDR3 in amino acids: CASSYSTGYGYTF. CDR3 coding DNA: TGTGCCAGCAGTTACTCGACCGGGTACGGCTACACCTTC.

The CDR3 nucleotides read TGCGCCAGCAGCTCCCCGACAGGTCGTAGAGCGGGGTTCCAAGAGACCCAGTACTTC. Encoded protein: CASSSPTGRRAGFQETQYF. The rearrangement links TRBV5-1 to TRBJ2-5; tentatively, D is TRBD2 (7 bases). The CDR3 consists of 19 residues. The germline V and J ends were trimmed by 3 bases and 1 base, with 25 bases remaining between them. Germline CDR1 SGHRS, CDR2 YFSETQ.

This rearrangement joins TRBV27 to TRBJ1-5; 8 bases agree with TRBD1. This CDR3 is built from 15 residues. The J segment lost 7 bases and the V segment lost 6 bases, leaving 11 bases of the junction unmatched. Germline CDR1 is MNHEY and CDR2 is SMNVEV (reference sequence). CDR3 sequence reads: CASSQWGTGGQPQHF. As DNA, the CDR3 is TGTGCCAGCAGCCAATGGGGGACAGGCGGACAGCCCCAGCATTTT.

The chain carries TRBV29-1 and TRBJ2-1; 11 bases fit TRBD2. Germline trimming cut 1 base from V and 4 bases from J; bases unmatched to any gene: 9. The CDR3 runs 17 residues. The germline V gene encodes CDR1 SQVTM and CDR2 ANQGSEA. The CDR3 spells CSVEGLPGLAVYNEQFF. The DNA for the CDR3 is TGCAGCGTTGAAGGGCTCCCGGGACTAGCGGTATACAATGAGCAGTTCTTC.

The chain recombines TRBV2 with TRBJ1-6; D is ambiguous. The CDR3 sequence is 16 residues long. Germline V gene lookup returns CDR1 SNHLY and CDR2 FYNNEI. The ends were cut back, 2 bases at V and 13 bases at J, with 21 bases in the middle. The CDR3 reads CASSERRVNQNIPLHF. CDR3 in DNA: TGTGCCAGCAGTGAAAGACGGGTTAACCAAAACATCCCCCTCCACTTT. Based on the CDR3 plus reference TRBV2 and TRBJ1-6, the full variable domain is EPEVTQTPSHQVTQMGQEVILRCVPISNHLYFYWYRQILGQKVEFLVSFYNNEISEKSEIFDDQFSVERPDGSNFTLKIRSTKLEDSAMYFCASSERRVNQNIPLHFGNGTRLTVT.

CDR3 sequence reads: CASSLLAGGADTQYF. The CDR3 region has the DNA TGTGCCAGCAGCTTACTAGCGGGAGGAGCAGATACGCAGTATTTT. This rearrangement joins TRBV11-3 to TRBJ2-3; TRBD2 agrees at 11 bases. The V and J ends lost 2 bases and 4 bases, in that order; junction bases with no gene match: 2. The germline gives CDR1 SGHNT, CDR2 YENEEA. CDR3 size: 15 residues.

The chain couples TRBV28 to TRBJ1-5; tentatively, D is TRBD1 (6 bases). There are 15 residues in the CDR3. CDR1 is MDHEN, CDR2 SYDVKM, per germline. V was shortened by 6 bases and J by 1 base, with 13 bases between the two germline ends. The CDR3 region is CASSQRTASNQPQHF. Here the CDR3 DNA reads TGTGCCAGCAGCCAACGGACAGCGAGCAATCAGCCCCAGCATTTT.

V usage is TRBV19 and J usage is TRBJ2-3; D remains unclear. This CDR3 has 11 amino acids. Trimming removed 7 bases from V and 3 bases from J, with 5 bases in between. The germline gives CDR1 LNHDA, CDR2 SQIVND (reference sequence). The CDR3 spells CASMYTDTQYF. In nucleotides, the CDR3 is TGTGCCAGTATGTATACAGATACGCAGTATTTT.

The genes are TRBV5-1 and TRBJ2-3, with D tentatively TRBD2 (5 bases). The V end lost 0 bases, the J end lost 4 bases, and 18 bases lay between the germline ends. The CDR3 runs to 17 residues. Germline CDR1 is SGHRS and CDR2 is YFSETQ. The CDR3 region is CASSLALLTSSADTQYF. CDR3 in DNA: TGCGCCAGCAGCTTGGCCCTACTTACTAGTAGCGCAGATACGCAGTATTTT.